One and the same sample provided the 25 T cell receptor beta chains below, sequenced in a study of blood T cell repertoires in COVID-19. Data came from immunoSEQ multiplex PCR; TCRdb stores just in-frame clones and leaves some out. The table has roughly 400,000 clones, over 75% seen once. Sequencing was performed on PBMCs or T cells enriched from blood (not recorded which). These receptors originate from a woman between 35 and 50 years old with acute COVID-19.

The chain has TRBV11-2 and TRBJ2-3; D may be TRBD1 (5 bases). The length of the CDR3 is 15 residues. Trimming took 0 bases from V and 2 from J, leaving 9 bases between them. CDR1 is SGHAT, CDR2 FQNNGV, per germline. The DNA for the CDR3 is TGTGCCAGCAGCTTAGATAGCAGGGCCACAGATACGCAGTATTTT. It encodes CASSLDSRATDTQYF.

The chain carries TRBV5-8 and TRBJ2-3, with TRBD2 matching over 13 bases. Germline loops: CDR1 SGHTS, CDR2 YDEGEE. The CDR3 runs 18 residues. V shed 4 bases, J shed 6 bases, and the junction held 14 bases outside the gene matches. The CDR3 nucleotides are TGTGCCAGCAGCCCGGGGACTAGCGGGACTGGGCAGGGCGATACGCAGTATTTT. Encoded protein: CASSPGTSGTGQGDTQYF. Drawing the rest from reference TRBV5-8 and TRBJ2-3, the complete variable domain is EAGVTQSPTHLIKTRGQQATLRCSPISGHTSVYWYQQALGLGLQFLLWYDEGEERNRGNFPPRFSGRQFPNYSSELNVNALELEDSALYLCASSPGTSGTGQGDTQYFGPGTRLTVL.

CDR3 amino acids: CASSPRASYGYTF. As DNA, the CDR3 is TGTGCCAGCAGCCCCAGGGCTTCCTATGGCTACACCTTC. The chain links TRBV9 to TRBJ1-2; perhaps TRBD1 as D (5 bases). Germline loops: CDR1 SGDLS, CDR2 YYNGEE. The CDR3 loop spans 13 amino acids. V lost 4 bases and J lost 4, with 11 bases in between.

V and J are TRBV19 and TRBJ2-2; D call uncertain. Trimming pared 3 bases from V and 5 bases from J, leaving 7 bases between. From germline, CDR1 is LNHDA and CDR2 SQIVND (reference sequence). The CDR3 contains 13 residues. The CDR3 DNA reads TGTGCCAGTAGTATCTATCCGACCGGGGAGCTGTTTTTT. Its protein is CASSIYPTGELFF.

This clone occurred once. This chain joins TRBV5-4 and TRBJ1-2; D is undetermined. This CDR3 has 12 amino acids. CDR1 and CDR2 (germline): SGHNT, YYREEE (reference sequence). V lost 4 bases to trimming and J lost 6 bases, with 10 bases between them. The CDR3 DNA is TGTGCCAGCAGCCGGGGTGGGAATGGCTACACCTTC. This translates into CASSRGGNGYTF. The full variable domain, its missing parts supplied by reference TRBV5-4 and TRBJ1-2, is ETGVTQSPTHLIKTRGQQVTLRCSSQSGHNTVSWYQQALGQGPQFIFQYYREEENGRGNFPPRFSGLQFPNYSSELNVNALELDDSALYLCASSRGGNGYTFGSGTRLTVV.

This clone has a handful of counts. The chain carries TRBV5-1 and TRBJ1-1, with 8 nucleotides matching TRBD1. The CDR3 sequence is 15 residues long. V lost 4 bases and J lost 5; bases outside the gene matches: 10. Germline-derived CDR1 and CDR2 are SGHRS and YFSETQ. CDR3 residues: CASSPRQGRETEAFF. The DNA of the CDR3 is TGCGCCAGCAGCCCTCGACAGGGGAGAGAAACTGAAGCTTTCTTT.

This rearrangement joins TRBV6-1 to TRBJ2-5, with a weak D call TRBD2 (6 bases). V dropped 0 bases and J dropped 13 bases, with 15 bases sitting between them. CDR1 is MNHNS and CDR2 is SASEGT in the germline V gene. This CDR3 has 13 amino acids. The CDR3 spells CASSEAEARDGYF. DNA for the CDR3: TGTGCCAGCAGTGAAGCGGAAGCGCGGGACGGGTACTTC.

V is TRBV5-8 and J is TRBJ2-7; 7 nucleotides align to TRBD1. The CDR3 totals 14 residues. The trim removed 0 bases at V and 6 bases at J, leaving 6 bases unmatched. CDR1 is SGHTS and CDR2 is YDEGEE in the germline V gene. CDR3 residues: CASSLGQGAREQYF. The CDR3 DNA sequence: TGTGCCAGCAGCTTGGGACAGGGAGCACGCGAGCAGTACTTC. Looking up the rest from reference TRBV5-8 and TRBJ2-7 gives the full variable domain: EAGVTQSPTHLIKTRGQQATLRCSPISGHTSVYWYQQALGLGLQFLLWYDEGEERNRGNFPPRFSGRQFPNYSSELNVNALELEDSALYLCASSLGQGAREQYFGPGTRLTVT.

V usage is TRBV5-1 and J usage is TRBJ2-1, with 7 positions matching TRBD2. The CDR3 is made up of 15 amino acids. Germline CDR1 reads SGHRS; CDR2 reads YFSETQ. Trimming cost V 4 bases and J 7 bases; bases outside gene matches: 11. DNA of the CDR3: TGCGCCAGCAGCATCCGGGCGGGGGTAGGAAATGAGCAGTTCTTC. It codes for CASSIRAGVGNEQFF.

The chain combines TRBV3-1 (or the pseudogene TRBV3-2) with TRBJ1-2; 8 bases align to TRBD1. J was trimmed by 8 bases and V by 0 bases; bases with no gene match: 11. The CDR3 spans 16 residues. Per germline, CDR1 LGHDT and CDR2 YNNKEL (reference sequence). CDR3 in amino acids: CASSQDTWAGGDGYTF. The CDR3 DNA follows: TGTGCCAGCAGCCAAGATACTTGGGCAGGGGGCGACGGCTACACCTTC.

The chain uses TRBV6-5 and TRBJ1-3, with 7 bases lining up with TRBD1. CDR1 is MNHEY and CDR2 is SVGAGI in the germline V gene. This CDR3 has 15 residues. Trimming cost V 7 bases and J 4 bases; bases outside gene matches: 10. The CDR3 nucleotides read TGTGCCAGCAACCCCTCAACAGGGGCAGGAAACACCATATATTTT. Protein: CASNPSTGAGNTIYF.

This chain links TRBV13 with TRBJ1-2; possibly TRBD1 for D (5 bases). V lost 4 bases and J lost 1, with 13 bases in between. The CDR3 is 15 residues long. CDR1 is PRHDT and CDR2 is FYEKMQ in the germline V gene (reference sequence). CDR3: CASSYGAGLNYGYTF. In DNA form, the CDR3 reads TGTGCCAGCAGCTATGGGGCCGGCCTTAACTATGGCTACACCTTC. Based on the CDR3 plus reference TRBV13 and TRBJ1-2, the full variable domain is AAGVIQSPRHLIKEKRETATLKCYPIPRHDTVYWYQQGPGQDPQFLISFYEKMQSDKGSIPDRFSAQQFSDYHSELNMSSLELGDSALYFCASSYGAGLNYGYTFGSGTRLTVV.

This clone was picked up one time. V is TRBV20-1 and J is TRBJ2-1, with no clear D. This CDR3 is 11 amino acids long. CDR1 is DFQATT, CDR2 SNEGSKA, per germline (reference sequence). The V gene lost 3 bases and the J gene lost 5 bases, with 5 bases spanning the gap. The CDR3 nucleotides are TGCAGTGCTAGGTCGGACAATGAGCAGTTCTTC. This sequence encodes CSARSDNEQFF.

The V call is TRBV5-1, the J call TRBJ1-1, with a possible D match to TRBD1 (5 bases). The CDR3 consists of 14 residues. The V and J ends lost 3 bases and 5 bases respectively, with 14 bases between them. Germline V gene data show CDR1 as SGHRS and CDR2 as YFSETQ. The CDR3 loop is CASSSQDGGTEAFF. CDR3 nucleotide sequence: TGCGCCAGCAGCTCACAGGACGGTGGTACTGAAGCTTTCTTT.

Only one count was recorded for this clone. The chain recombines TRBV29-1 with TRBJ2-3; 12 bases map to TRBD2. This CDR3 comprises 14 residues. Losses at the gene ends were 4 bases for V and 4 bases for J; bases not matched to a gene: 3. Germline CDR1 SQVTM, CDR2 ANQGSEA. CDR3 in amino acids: CSVGLAGGADTQYF. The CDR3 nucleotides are TGCAGCGTTGGGCTAGCGGGGGGGGCAGATACGCAGTATTTT.

The CDR3 sequence: CSVDQGYNQPQHF. The CDR3 nucleotides are TGCAGCGTAGATCAGGGGTACAATCAGCCCCAGCATTTT. This chain joins TRBV29-1 and TRBJ1-5; a possible D gene is TRBD1 (6 bases). V lost 6 bases and J 3 bases, leaving 12 bases between the germline ends. Germline V CDR1 and CDR2: SQVTM, ANQGSEA. The CDR3 runs 13 residues.

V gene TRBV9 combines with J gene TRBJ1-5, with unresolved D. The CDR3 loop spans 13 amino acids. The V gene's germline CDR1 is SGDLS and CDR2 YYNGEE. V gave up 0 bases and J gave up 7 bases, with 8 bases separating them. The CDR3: CASSVDSLQPQHF. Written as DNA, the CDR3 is TGTGCCAGCAGCGTAGACAGTCTCCAGCCCCAGCATTTT.

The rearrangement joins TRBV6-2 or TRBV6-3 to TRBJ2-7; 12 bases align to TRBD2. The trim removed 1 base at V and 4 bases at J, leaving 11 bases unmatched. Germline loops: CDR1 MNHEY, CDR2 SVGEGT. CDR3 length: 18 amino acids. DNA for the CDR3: TGTGCCAGCAGTTACTGGCAATTGGGACTAGCGGGTGCATACGAGCAGTACTTC. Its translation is CASSYWQLGLAGAYEQYF.

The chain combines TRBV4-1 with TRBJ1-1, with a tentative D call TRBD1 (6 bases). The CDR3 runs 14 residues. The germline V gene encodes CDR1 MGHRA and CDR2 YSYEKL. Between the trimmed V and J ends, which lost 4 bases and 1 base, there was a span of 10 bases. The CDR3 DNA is TGCGCCAGCAGCCTAAGGGGGGGGAACACTGAAGCTTTCTTT. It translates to CASSLRGGNTEAFF.

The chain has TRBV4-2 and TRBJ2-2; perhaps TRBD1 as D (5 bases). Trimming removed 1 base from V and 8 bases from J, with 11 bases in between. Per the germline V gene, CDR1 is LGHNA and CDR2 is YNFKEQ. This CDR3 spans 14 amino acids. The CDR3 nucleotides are TGTGCCAGCAGCCAAGGCAGGGTAACGGGGGAGCTGTTTTTT. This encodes CASSQGRVTGELFF.

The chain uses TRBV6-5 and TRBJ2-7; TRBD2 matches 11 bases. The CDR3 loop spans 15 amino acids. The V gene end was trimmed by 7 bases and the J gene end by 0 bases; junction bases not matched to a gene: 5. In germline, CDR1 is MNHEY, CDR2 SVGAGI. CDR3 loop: CASIASGGTSYEQYF. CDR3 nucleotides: TGTGCCAGCATAGCTAGCGGGGGGACCTCCTACGAGCAGTACTTC.

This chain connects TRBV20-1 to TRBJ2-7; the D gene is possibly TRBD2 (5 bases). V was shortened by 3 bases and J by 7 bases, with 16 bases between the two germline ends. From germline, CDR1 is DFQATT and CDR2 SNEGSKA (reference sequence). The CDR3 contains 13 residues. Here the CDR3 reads CSASRGVGGEQYF. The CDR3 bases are TGCAGTGCTAGTCGGGGTGTTGGCGGAGAGCAGTACTTC.

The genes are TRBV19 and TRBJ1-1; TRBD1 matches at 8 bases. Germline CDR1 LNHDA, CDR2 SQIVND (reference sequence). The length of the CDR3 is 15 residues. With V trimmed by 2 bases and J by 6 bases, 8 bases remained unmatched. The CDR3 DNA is TGTGCCAGTAGTATAACAGGGACAGGCAGTGCTGAAGCTTTCTTT. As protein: CASSITGTGSAEAFF.

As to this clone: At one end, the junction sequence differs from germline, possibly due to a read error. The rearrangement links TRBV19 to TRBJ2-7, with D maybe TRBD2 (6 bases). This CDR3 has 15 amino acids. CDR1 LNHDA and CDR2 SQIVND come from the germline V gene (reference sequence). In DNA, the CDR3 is TGTGCCAGTAGTACCGGGACTGGCAGGTTTCTCTCCCTTACATTC. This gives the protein CASSTGTGRFLSLTF.

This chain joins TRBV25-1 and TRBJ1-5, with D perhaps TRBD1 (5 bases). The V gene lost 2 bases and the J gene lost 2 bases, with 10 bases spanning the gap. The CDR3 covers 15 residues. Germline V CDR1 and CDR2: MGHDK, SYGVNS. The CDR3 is CASSEGGTGNQPQHF. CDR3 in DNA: TGTGCCAGCAGTGAAGGGGGGACGGGCAATCAGCCCCAGCATTTT.